These 16 T cell receptor beta chains came from one sample sequenced in a study of cytomegalovirus exposure and HLA in healthy donors. PCR employed 60 Vbeta and 13 Jbeta primers. The table came from immunoSEQ multiplex PCR; TCRdb's copy has only in-frame clones and leaves some out. The sample table includes about 170,000 clones. The specimen sequenced was PBMCs. Receptors were obtained from an older woman in good health and CMV-seronegative.

The chain employs TRBV5-5 and TRBJ2-7, with D maybe TRBD1 (6 bases). V shed 0 bases and J shed 5 bases, with 12 bases lying between them. The germline CDR1 and CDR2 sequences are SGHKS and YYEKEE (reference sequence). The CDR3 length is 14 residues. CDR3 sequence: CASSLAGTYDEQYF. Written as DNA, the CDR3 is TGTGCCAGCAGCTTGGCCGGGACATACGACGAGCAGTACTTC.

The chain carries TRBV5-6 and TRBJ2-7; 9 nucleotides agree with TRBD1. Germline assignment: CDR1 SGHDT and CDR2 YYEEEE. The CDR3 length is 13 residues. After removal of 3 bases from V and 11 bases from J, the junction contained 9 bases not matched to a gene. Here the CDR3 reads CASSSTTGGAEYF. Here the CDR3 DNA reads TGTGCCAGCAGCTCAACAACAGGGGGCGCGGAGTACTTC.

CDR3 residues: CASSVTSRTDTQYF. CDR3 sequence (DNA): TGTGCCAGCAGCGTAACTAGCCGCACAGATACGCAGTATTTT. This chain uses TRBV9 with TRBJ2-3; TRBD2 might be the D (6 bases). CDR1 is SGDLS and CDR2 is YYNGEE in the germline V gene. The CDR3 totals 14 residues. Trimming cost V 1 base and J 1 base, with 7 bases left between them. Based on the CDR3 plus reference TRBV9 and TRBJ2-3, the full variable domain is DSGVTQTPKHLITATGQRVTLRCSPRSGDLSVYWYQQSLDQGLQFLIQYYNGEERAKGNILERFSAQQFPDLHSELNLSSLELGDSALYFCASSVTSRTDTQYFGPGTRLTVL.

The chain carries TRBV29-1 and TRBJ2-1; the match to TRBD2 covers 8 bases. The CDR3 is 13 residues long. Germline loops: CDR1 SQVTM, CDR2 ANQGSEA. Trimming at V came to 4 bases and at J to 9 bases, leaving 8 bases not matched to a gene. The CDR3, as DNA: TGCAGCGTTGTCTCGGGGGGGAAAGGTGAGCAGTTCTTC. It codes for CSVVSGGKGEQFF.

The chain carries TRBV7-3 and TRBJ2-1; 8 bases match TRBD1. The CDR3 has 13 amino acids. V lost 8 bases and J lost 7; bases outside the gene matches: 7. Per the germline V gene, CDR1 is SGHTA and CDR2 is FQGTGA. CDR3 loop: CASAGGRGNEQFF. The CDR3 nucleotides read TGTGCCAGCGCAGGGGGCAGAGGTAATGAGCAGTTCTTC.

A note on this clone: Relative to the germline gene, one junction end is altered; a read error may explain this. The CDR3 sequence is CAIRLDAGTGEILGFF. For the CDR3, the DNA is TGTGCCATCAGGTTAGATGCCGGGACAGGGGAAATTTTGGGATTCTTC. V and J are TRBV10-3 and TRBJ2-4; 10 bases are shared with TRBD1. This CDR3 comprises 16 residues. CDR1 is ENHRY and CDR2 is SYGVKD in the germline V gene.

CDR3 sequence (DNA): TGTGCCAGCAGAGTTAGCGGGATGGGCACCGGGGAGCTGTTTTTT. It translates to CASRVSGMGTGELFF. V and J are TRBV6-1 and TRBJ2-2; TRBD2 matches at 8 bases. Germline CDR1 and CDR2: MNHNS and SASEGT. The V segment lost 6 bases and the J segment 4 bases; nucleotides outside the gene matches: 7. This CDR3 spans 15 amino acids.

The chain is built from TRBV30 and TRBJ1-4; 12 bases agree with TRBD1. V shed 8 bases, J shed 8 bases, and the junction held 6 bases outside the gene matches. CDR1 and CDR2 (germline): GTSNPN, SVGIG (reference sequence). This CDR3 contains 13 residues. CDR3 DNA sequence: TGTGCCGGTGGGACAGGGGGCGCAGAAAAACTGTTTTTT. It translates to CAGGTGGAEKLFF.

The chain combines TRBV5-1 with TRBJ2-1, with 8 positions matching TRBD1. The CDR3 is made up of 15 amino acids. The J segment lost 14 bases and the V segment lost 2 bases, leaving 15 bases of the junction unmatched. Germline lookup yields CDR1 SGHRS and CDR2 YFSETQ. CDR3 sequence: CASSFSGTGPQSEFF. As DNA, the CDR3 is TGCGCCAGCAGCTTTTCCGGGACAGGCCCCCAGAGTGAGTTCTTC.

The chain links TRBV5-1 to TRBJ2-1; D perhaps matches TRBD1 (5 bases). The germline V gene has CDR1 SGHRS and CDR2 YFSETQ. Between the trimmed V and J ends, which lost 1 base and 9 bases, there was a span of 20 bases. This CDR3 region has 16 residues. In nucleotides, the CDR3 is TGCGCCAGCAGCTTGTCTCAGGCAGGGCGAGACAGTGAGCAGTTCTTC. Its translation: CASSLSQAGRDSEQFF.

The V gene is TRBV10-2, the J gene TRBJ2-7; a possible D gene is TRBD2 (5 bases). Trimming took 6 bases from V and 3 from J, leaving 15 bases between them. Germline V gene sequence: CDR1 WSHSY, CDR2 SAAADI. The CDR3 has 14 residues. This chain's CDR3 is CASRLGSLNYEQYF. The CDR3 coding sequence is TGCGCCAGCAGGCTAGGGAGCTTAAACTACGAGCAGTACTTC.

This rearrangement joins TRBV25-1 to TRBJ1-1, with D perhaps matching TRBD1 (5 bases). V lost 7 bases and J lost 3, with 18 bases in between. CDR1 MGHDK and CDR2 SYGVNS come from the germline V gene. The CDR3 is 15 amino acids. CDR3 coding DNA: TGTGCCAGCACCTCCCCAGGGTGGGGCTACACTGAAGCTTTCTTT. This encodes CASTSPGWGYTEAFF.

This sequence joins TRBV7-2 and TRBJ2-2, with D maybe TRBD2 (6 bases). Per the germline V gene, CDR1 is SGHTA and CDR2 is FQGNSA. The CDR3 sequence is 14 residues long. Trimming took 3 bases from V and 2 from J, leaving 7 bases between them. DNA of the CDR3: TGTGCCAGCAGCTTTGGGACTAACACCGGGGAGCTGTTTTTT. Translated, it gives CASSFGTNTGELFF.

J is TRBJ2-5 and V is TRBV9; TRBD2 is a possible D gene (6 bases). CDR3 length: 18 amino acids. The V end lost 2 bases, the J end lost 3 bases, and 23 bases lay between the germline ends. The V gene's germline CDR1 is SGDLS and CDR2 YYNGEE. The DNA for the CDR3 is TGTGCCAGCAGCGTTGCGACACGAGCGGGCACCGGAGAAGAGACCCAGTACTTC. The encoded protein is CASSVATRAGTGEETQYF. Filled out from reference TRBV9 and TRBJ2-5, the complete variable domain reads DSGVTQTPKHLITATGQRVTLRCSPRSGDLSVYWYQQSLDQGLQFLIQYYNGEERAKGNILERFSAQQFPDLHSELNLSSLELGDSALYFCASSVATRAGTGEETQYFGPGTRLLVL.

The chain joins TRBV30 to TRBJ1-5, with D unclear. This CDR3 region has 13 residues. Germline CDR1 and CDR2: GTSNPN and SVGIG (reference sequence). V lost 2 bases, J lost 0 bases, and 5 bases lay in between. The CDR3 loop reads CAWSLNSNQPQHF. In DNA, the CDR3 is TGTGCCTGGAGTTTAAATAGCAATCAGCCCCAGCATTTT.

The V call is TRBV9, the J call TRBJ2-3, with 7 bases aligning to TRBD1. Germline V lookup: CDR1 SGDLS, CDR2 YYNGEE. V dropped 4 bases and J dropped 4; count of bases not matched to a gene: 12. The CDR3 spans 16 residues. For the CDR3, the DNA is TGTGCCAGCAGCCTCCCCAGGTACAGGGGCCCAGATACGCAGTATTTT. Translated: CASSLPRYRGPDTQYF.